This is a list of T cell receptor beta chains from one sample in a study of T-cell memory formation after mild COVID-19. TCRdb itself ran the 5' RACE reads through MiXCR, one entry per CDR3 protein. The profile shows 300,000 to 400,000 distinct CDR3 sequences, 15% to 20% of them singletons. Sequenced input: PBMCs or a T cell subset sorted from them (not recorded which). The receptors were sampled from a man aged 18 to 30 who had mild COVID-19 (a few samples of this study predate the infection). Cell type and time point are not known. Both conserved end residues are part of each CDR3. D genes are given only for firm matches. Expanded clones are given a class, and other clones once, few, many or no size at all.

j_gene,abundance,d_gene,v_gene,CDR3aa
TRBJ1-1,NA,NA,TRBV4-2,CASSPLIQGPTLSEAFF
TRBJ1-1,many,NA,TRBV6-2/TRBV6-3,CASINNEVNTEAFF
TRBJ2-1,NA,TRBD1,TRBV9,CASSEGQPYNEQFF
TRBJ1-1,NA,NA,TRBV9,CASSVGARGTEAFF
TRBJ2-1,few,TRBD1,TRBV6-5,CASGTGDYNEQFF
TRBJ1-2,NA,TRBD1,TRBV7-9,CASSASPPGQGDGYTF
TRBJ2-3,NA,TRBD1,TRBV5-1,CASTQTGTTDTQYF
TRBJ2-4,few,NA,TRBV29-1,CSVGPAQFIQYF
TRBJ2-7,NA,TRBD2,TRBV19,CASSILAGAVYEQYF
TRBJ1-6,few,NA,TRBV20-1,CSARDQAGTPFASPLHF
TRBJ1-1,NA,NA,TRBV9,CASSVGFIGMNTEAFF
TRBJ2-5,few,TRBD2,TRBV7-2,CASSALAGAYQETQYF
TRBJ2-3,few,NA,TRBV4-1,CASSQGASGRLDTQYF
TRBJ1-1,few,TRBD1,TRBV28,CASGGQGFPEAFF
TRBJ2-5,NA,NA,TRBV6-6,CASKPFMGRQETQYF
TRBJ1-1,few,NA,TRBV4-3,CASSQVPPDGGKLNTEAFF
TRBJ1-4,NA,TRBD1,TRBV29-1,CSVASTGYEKLFF
TRBJ1-4,NA,NA,TRBV4-1,CASRPSGTRNEKLFF
TRBJ1-2,NA,NA,TRBV3-1,CASSPQRGFGYTF
TRBJ1-1,few,TRBD1,TRBV30,CAESTGGSTEAFF
TRBJ1-1,NA,NA,TRBV6-6,CASNQESSTEAFF
TRBJ2-2,many,NA,TRBV7-9,CASSLLSRPYSTGELFF
TRBJ2-2,few,TRBD2,TRBV6-5,CATSPSGGASLGELFF
TRBJ2-5,NA,NA,TRBV5-1,CASRPEGPETQYF
TRBJ1-5,NA,NA,TRBV6-2/TRBV6-3,CASSYSLGPYQPQHF
TRBJ2-2,many,NA,TRBV5-6,CASSSAGFRNTGELFF
TRBJ2-3,NA,TRBD1,TRBV6-5,CASSYSGGQVTDTQYF
TRBJ1-5,many,TRBD1,TRBV6-2/TRBV6-3,CASSEAGTGNYQPQHF
TRBJ1-1,once,NA,TRBV29-1,CSVQGSTEAFF
TRBJ2-2,few,TRBD1,TRBV29-1,CSARLGQGASAGELFF
TRBJ1-2,NA,TRBD1,TRBV5-1,CASSSGTGGYGYTF
TRBJ2-1,NA,NA,TRBV7-9,CASSLAASGAEQFF
TRBJ1-2,NA,NA,TRBV9,CASSPQGPLGYTF
TRBJ1-1,few,NA,TRBV12-3/TRBV12-4,CASSRRGEDTEAFF
TRBJ2-7,NA,NA,TRBV27,CASSLIGNPYEQYF
TRBJ2-5,once,TRBD2,TRBV6-5,CASSSGGTSSPVETQYF
TRBJ2-2,NA,TRBD2,TRBV19,CASSEFDWTSGVELFF
TRBJ1-6,NA,NA,TRBV4-1,CASSNPGTQKGSPLHF
TRBJ2-5,once,TRBD1,TRBV11-1,CASNPGQTETQYF
TRBJ2-7,NA,NA,TRBV3-1,CASSRDGVEQYF
TRBJ2-2,few,TRBD2,TRBV7-2,CASSLSRGEAGELFF
TRBJ2-3,NA,NA,TRBV12-3/TRBV12-4,CASSSGHTDTQYF
TRBJ2-5,many,NA,TRBV6-2/TRBV6-3,CASSYSRSRSQETQYF
TRBJ2-5,NA,TRBD2,TRBV7-8,CASSLGSSGGTVTGTQYF
TRBJ2-2,few,NA,TRBV18,CASSPQGVVQTGELFF
TRBJ2-7,NA,NA,TRBV5-1,CASSLAGANEQYF
TRBJ2-2,few,NA,TRBV9,CASSAWPVPGELFF
TRBJ2-1,NA,TRBD2,TRBV7-2,CASSSRRTSGALSYNEQFF
TRBJ2-1,many,TRBD1,TRBV7-6,CASSRGQGAGNEQFF
TRBJ1-2,NA,NA,TRBV15,CATSRLPTGYGYTF
TRBJ2-7,few,NA,TRBV15,CATARTPPYEQYF
TRBJ2-1,NA,NA,TRBV7-2,CASSLTPRHEQFF
TRBJ2-1,NA,TRBD1,TRBV7-3,CASSPTGGGDEQFF
TRBJ1-1,few,NA,TRBV5-1,CASSLGAAEAFF
TRBJ1-1,NA,NA,TRBV28,CASREVMNTEAFF
TRBJ2-5,NA,NA,TRBV18,CASSPPGQGGETQYF
TRBJ2-3,many,NA,TRBV7-2,CASSLVGGSSTDTQYF
TRBJ2-5,NA,TRBD2,TRBV10-3,CAISEGLAAQETQYF
TRBJ2-5,many,NA,TRBV18,CASSPPAREETQYF